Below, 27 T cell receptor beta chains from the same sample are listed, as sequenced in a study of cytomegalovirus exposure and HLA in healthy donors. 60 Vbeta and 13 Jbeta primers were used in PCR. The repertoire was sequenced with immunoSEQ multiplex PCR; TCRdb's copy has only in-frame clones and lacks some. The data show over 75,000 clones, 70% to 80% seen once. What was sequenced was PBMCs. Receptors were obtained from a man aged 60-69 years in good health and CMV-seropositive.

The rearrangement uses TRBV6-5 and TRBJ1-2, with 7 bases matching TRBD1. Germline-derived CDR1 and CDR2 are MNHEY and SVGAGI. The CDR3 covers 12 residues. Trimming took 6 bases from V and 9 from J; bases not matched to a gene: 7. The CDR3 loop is CASSPGTVCYTF. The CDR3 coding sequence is TGTGCCAGCAGCCCCGGGACAGTCTGCTACACCTTC.

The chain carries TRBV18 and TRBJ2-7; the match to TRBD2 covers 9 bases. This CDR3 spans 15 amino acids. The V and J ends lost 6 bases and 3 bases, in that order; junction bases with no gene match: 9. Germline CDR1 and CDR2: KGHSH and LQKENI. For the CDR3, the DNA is TGTGCCAGCTCTCGTAGCGGGGGCCGAAACTACGAGCAGTACTTC. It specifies CASSRSGGRNYEQYF.

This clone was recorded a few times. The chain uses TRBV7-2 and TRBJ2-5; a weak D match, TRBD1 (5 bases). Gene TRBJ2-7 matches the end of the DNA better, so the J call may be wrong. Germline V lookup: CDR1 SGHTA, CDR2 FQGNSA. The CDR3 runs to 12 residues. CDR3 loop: CASSLPGFEQYF. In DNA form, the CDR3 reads TGTGCCAGCAGCCTCCCAGGGTTCGAGCAGTACTTC.

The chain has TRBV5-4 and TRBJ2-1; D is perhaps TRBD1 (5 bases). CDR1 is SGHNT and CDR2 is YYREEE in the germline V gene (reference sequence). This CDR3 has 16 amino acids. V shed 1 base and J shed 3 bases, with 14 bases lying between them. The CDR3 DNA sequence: TGTGCCAGCAGCTTGTCAGGGCACCGGATCTACAATGAGCAGTTCTTC. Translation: CASSLSGHRIYNEQFF.

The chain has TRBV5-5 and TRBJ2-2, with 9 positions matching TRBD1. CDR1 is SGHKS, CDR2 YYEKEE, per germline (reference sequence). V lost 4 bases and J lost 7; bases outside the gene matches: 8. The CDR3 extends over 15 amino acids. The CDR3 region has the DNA TGTGCCAGCAGCCCTAGGGACAGGGCGAACGGGGAGCTGTTTTTT. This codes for CASSPRDRANGELFF. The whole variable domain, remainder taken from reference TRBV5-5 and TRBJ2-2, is DAGVTQSPTHLIKTRGQQVTLRCSPISGHKSVSWYQQVLGQGPQFIFQYYEKEERGRGNFPDRFSARQFPNYSSELNVNALLLGDSALYLCASSPRDRANGELFFGEGSRLTVL.

The CDR3 DNA is TGTGCCAGCAGCTCCGACAGGGGCCTCTCCTACGAGCAGTACTTC. Encoded protein: CASSSDRGLSYEQYF. V is TRBV7-9 and J is TRBJ2-7; 8 bases agree with TRBD1. The CDR3 length is 15 residues. The germline gives CDR1 SEHNR, CDR2 FQNEAQ (reference sequence). With 4 bases clipped from V and 0 bases from J, the junction kept 5 bases outside the gene matches.

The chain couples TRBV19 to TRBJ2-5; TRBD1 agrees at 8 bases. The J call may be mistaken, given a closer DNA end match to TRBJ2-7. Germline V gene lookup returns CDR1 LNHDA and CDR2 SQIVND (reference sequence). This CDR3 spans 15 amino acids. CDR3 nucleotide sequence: TGTGCCAGTAGCCGACAGGGGATTACCGGCGTCGAGCAGTACTTC. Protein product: CASSRQGITGVEQYF.

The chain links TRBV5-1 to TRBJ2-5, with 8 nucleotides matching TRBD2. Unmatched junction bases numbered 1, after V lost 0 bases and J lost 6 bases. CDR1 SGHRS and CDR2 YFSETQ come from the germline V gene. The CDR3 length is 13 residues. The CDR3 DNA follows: TGCGCCAGCAGCTTGGCGGGGGGGAAGACCCAGTACTTC. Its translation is CASSLAGGKTQYF.

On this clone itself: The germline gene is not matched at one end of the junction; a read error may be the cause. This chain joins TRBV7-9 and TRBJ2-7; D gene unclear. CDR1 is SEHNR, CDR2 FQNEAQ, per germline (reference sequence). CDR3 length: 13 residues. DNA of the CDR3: TGTTCCAGCAGCTTAGCCCCCGTCTACGAGCAGTACTTC. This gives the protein CSSSLAPVYEQYF.

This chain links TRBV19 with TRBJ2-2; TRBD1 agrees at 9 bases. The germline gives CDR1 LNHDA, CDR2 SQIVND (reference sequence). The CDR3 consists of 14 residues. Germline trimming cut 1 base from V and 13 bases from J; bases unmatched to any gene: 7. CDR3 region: CASSIVGTGSWLFF. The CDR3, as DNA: TGTGCCAGTAGTATAGTTGGGACAGGGTCTTGGCTGTTTTTT.

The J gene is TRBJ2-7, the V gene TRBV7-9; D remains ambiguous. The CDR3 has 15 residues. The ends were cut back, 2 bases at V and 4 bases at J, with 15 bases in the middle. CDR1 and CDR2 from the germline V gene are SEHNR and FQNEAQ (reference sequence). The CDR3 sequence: CASSLPGLNAYEQYF. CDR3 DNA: TGTGCCAGCAGCTTACCGGGTCTAAACGCATACGAGCAGTACTTC.

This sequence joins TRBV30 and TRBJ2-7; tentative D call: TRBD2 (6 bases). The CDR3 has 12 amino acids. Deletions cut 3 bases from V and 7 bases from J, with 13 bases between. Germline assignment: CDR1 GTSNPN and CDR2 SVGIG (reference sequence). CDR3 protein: CAWSESGEEQYF. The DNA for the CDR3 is TGTGCCTGGAGCGAATCGGGGGAAGAGCAGTACTTC.

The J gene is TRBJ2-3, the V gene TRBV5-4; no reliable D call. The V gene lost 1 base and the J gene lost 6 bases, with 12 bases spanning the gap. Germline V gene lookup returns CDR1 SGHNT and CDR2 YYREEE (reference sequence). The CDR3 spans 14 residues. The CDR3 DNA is TGTGCCAGCAGCTTGCCGGATACCGGGGATACGCAGTATTTT. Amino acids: CASSLPDTGDTQYF.

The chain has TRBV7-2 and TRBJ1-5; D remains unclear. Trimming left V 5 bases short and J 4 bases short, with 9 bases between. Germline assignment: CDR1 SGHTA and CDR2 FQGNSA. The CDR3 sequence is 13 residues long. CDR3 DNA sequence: TGTGCCAGCAGCCAAGCGGGGAATCAGCCCCAGCATTTT. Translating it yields CASSQAGNQPQHF.

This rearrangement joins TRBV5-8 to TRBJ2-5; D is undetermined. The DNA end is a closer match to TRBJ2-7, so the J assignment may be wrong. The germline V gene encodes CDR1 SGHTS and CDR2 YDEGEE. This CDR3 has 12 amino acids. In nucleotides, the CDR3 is TGTGCCAGCAGCGTTGGTCGCTACGAGCAGTACTTC. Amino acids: CASSVGRYEQYF.

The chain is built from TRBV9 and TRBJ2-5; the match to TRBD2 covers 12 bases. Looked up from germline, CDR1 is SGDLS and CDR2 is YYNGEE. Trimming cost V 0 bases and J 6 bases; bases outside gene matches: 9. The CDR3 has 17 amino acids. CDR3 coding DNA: TGTGCCAGCAGCGTAGACCCTAGCGGGGGGGCCCTAAAGACCCAGTACTTC. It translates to CASSVDPSGGALKTQYF.

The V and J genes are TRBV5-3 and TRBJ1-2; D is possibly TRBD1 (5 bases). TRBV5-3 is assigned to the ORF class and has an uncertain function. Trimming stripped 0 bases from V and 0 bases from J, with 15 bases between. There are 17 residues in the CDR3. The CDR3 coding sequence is TGTGCCAGAAGCTTGGGGGACTTCTTTAGGGCTAACTATGGCTACACCTTC. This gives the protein CARSLGDFFRANYGYTF.

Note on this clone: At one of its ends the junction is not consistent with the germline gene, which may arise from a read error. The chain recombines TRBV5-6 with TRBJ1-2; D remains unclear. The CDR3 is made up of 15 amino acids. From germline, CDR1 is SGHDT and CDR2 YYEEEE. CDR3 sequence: CASKTRGYPNSGYTF. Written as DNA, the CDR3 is TGTGCCAGCAAAACAAGAGGGTACCCTAACTCTGGCTACACCTTC.

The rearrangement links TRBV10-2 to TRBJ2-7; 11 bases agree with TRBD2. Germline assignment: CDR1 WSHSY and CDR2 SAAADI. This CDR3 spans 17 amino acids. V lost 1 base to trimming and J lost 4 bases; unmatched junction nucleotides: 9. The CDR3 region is CASSEFEYSGGDYEQYF. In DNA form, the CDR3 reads TGCGCCAGCAGTGAGTTCGAATATAGCGGGGGGGATTACGAGCAGTACTTC.

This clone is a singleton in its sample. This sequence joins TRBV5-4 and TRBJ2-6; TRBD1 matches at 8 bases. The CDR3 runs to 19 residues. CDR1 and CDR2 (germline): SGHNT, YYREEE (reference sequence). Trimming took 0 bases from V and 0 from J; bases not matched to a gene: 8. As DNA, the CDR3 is TGTGCCAGCAGCTTGGCCTTCGGGACAGGTAACTCTGGGGCCAACGTCCTGACTTTC. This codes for CASSLAFGTGNSGANVLTF.

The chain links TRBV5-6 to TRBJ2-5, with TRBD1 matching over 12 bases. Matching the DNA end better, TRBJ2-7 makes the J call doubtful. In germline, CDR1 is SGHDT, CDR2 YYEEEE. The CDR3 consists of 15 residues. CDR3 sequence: CASSPRDRGHYEQYF. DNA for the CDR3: TGTGCCAGCAGCCCCCGGGACAGGGGGCACTACGAGCAGTACTTC.

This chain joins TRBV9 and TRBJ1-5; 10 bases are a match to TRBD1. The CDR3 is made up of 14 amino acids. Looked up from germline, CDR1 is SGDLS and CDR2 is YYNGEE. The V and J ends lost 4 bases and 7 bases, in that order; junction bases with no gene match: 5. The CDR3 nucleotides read TGTGCCAGCAGCCCCGGACAGGGGGGCCAGCCCCAGCATTTT. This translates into CASSPGQGGQPQHF.

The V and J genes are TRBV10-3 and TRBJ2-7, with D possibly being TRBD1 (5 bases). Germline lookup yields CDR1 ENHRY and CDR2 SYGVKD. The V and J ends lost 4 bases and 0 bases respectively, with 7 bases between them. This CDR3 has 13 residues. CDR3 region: CAISVDTSYEQYF. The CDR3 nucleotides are TGTGCCATCAGTGTGGACACCTCCTACGAGCAGTACTTC.

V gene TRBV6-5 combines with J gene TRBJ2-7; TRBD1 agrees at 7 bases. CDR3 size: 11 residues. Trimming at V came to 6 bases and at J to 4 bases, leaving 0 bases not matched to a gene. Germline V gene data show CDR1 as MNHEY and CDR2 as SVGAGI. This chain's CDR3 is CASRQGYEQYF. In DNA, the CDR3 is TGTGCCAGCAGACAGGGGTACGAGCAGTACTTC.

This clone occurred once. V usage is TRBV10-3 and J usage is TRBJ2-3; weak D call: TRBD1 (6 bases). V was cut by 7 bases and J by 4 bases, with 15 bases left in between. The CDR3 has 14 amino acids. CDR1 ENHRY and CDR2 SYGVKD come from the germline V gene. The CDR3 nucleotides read TGTGCCATCAAGCTGGCACAGGGCCCAGATACGCAGTATTTT. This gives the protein CAIKLAQGPDTQYF.

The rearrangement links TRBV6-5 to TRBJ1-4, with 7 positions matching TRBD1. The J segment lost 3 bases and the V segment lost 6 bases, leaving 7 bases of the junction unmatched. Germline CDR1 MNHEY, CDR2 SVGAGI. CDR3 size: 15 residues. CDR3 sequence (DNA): TGTGCCAGCAGAACAGGGGCGGTGGCTAATGAAAAACTGTTTTTT. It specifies CASRTGAVANEKLFF.

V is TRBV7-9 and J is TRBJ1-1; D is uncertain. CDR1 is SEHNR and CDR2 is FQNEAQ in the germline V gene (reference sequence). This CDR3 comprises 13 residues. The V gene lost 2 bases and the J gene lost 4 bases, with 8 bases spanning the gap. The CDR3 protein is CASSLLTGTEAFF. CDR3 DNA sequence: TGTGCCAGCAGCTTATTAACGGGCACTGAAGCTTTCTTT.